The 14 T cell receptor beta chains given below trace back to one sample, sequenced in a study of blood T cell repertoires in COVID-19. Here immunoSEQ multiplex PCR was the method, and the copy in TCRdb shows in-frame clones only, minus some. The table has 200,000 to 250,000 clones, 70% to 90% seen once. Sequenced input: PBMCs or T cells enriched from blood (not recorded which). The source is a woman in her fifties or sixties in a cohort exposed to, infected with or recovered from COVID-19 (not recorded which).

The V call is TRBV7-8, the J call TRBJ2-5; 11 bases line up with TRBD1. This CDR3 is built from 16 residues. Per the germline V gene, CDR1 is SGHVS and CDR2 is FQNEAQ. V shed 2 bases, J shed 5 bases, and the junction held 7 bases outside the gene matches. CDR3 in DNA: TGTGCCAGCAGCTTACGGGACAGGGGGGCTCGGGAGACCCAGTACTTC. Translating it yields CASSLRDRGARETQYF.

The V and J genes are TRBV5-6 and TRBJ2-1; no definite D call. CDR3 length: 13 residues. The V end lost 7 bases, the J end lost 4 bases, and 12 bases lay between the germline ends. The V gene's germline CDR1 is SGHDT and CDR2 YYEEEE. For the CDR3, the DNA is TGTGCCAGCCAAGCCCCCTCGTACAATGAGCAGTTCTTC. Translation gives CASQAPSYNEQFF.

This chain uses TRBV7-9 with TRBJ2-7; no definite D call. CDR3 size: 11 residues. Per germline, CDR1 SEHNR and CDR2 FQNEAQ (reference sequence). V was cut by 3 bases and J by 6 bases, with 6 bases left in between. In DNA, the CDR3 is TGTGCCAGCAGCTTCGGTGGCGAGCAGTACTTC. Translating gives CASSFGGEQYF.

This sequence joins TRBV18 and TRBJ1-5, with D maybe TRBD1 (6 bases). V was trimmed by 4 bases and J by 4 bases, leaving 8 bases between them. The CDR3 is 13 amino acids. The germline V gene encodes CDR1 KGHSH and CDR2 LQKENI. CDR3 in amino acids: CASSQDSNQPQHF. Here the CDR3 DNA reads TGTGCCAGCTCACAGGACAGTAATCAGCCCCAGCATTTT.

The rearrangement uses TRBV28 and TRBJ1-2; TRBD1 matches 8 bases. V lost 1 base, J lost 4 bases, and 5 bases stayed unmatched. This CDR3 is built from 15 residues. Germline CDR1 is MDHEN and CDR2 is SYDVKM. The CDR3 region has the DNA TGTGCCAGCAGTTTATCACTCGGGACAGGCTATGGCTACACCTTC. It yields the protein CASSLSLGTGYGYTF.

This chain connects TRBV4-3 to TRBJ2-3; TRBD2 is a possible D gene (7 bases). The V gene lost 0 bases and the J gene lost 1 base, with 11 bases spanning the gap. From germline, CDR1 is LGHNA and CDR2 YSLEER. The CDR3 has 16 residues. This CDR3 is CASSQDAGARTDTQYF. Here the CDR3 DNA reads TGCGCCAGCAGCCAAGATGCGGGGGCCCGCACAGATACGCAGTATTTT.

The chain combines TRBV4-3 with TRBJ1-4, with 7 bases that match TRBD1. The CDR3 has 17 amino acids. CDR1 is LGHNA and CDR2 is YSLEER in the germline V gene. Trimming took 1 base from V and 0 from J; bases not matched to a gene: 5. The CDR3 here is CASSQVAGTATNEKLFF. In DNA form, the CDR3 reads TGCGCCAGCAGCCAAGTAGCAGGGACAGCAACTAATGAAAAACTGTTTTTT.

The chain joins TRBV15 to TRBJ1-6; D is possibly TRBD1 (5 bases). Trimming took 5 bases from V and 4 from J, leaving 24 bases between them. CDR3 length: 19 residues. Germline CDR1 is LNHNV and CDR2 is YYDKDF (reference sequence). CDR3 loop: CATSLGGTKLALYNSPLHF. The CDR3, as DNA: TGTGCCACCAGCTTGGGGGGAACCAAACTAGCTCTTTATAATTCACCCCTCCACTTT.

The table lists this clone with a count of one. The chain carries TRBV15 and TRBJ1-3, with a weak D call TRBD1 (5 bases). The CDR3 runs 15 residues. Germline CDR1 reads LNHNV; CDR2 reads YYDKDF (reference sequence). V lost 0 bases, J lost 6 bases, and 12 bases lay in between. This chain's CDR3 is CATSRDKGVENTIYF. For the CDR3, the DNA is TGTGCCACCAGCAGAGATAAAGGGGTTGAAAACACCATATATTTT.

The DNA for the CDR3 is TGTGCCAGCAGTGAAGTGGTGGGGCGAGGACCTTTCACCGGGGAGCTGTTTTTT. Translated: CASSEVVGRGPFTGELFF. V gene TRBV2 combines with J gene TRBJ2-2; TRBD1 might be the D (5 bases). With 1 base removed from V and 4 bases from J, the gap between germline ends came to 19 bases. Germline V CDR1 and CDR2: SNHLY, FYNNEI. The CDR3 length is 18 residues.

In regard to this clone: The identical CDR3 is also encoded by other nucleotide sequences in the sample. The chain recombines TRBV7-2 with TRBJ2-7, with 7 bases identical to TRBD2. Germline V gene data show CDR1 as SGHTA and CDR2 as FQGNSA. V lost 5 bases to trimming and J lost 0 bases; unmatched junction nucleotides: 4. The CDR3 has 14 amino acids. Here the CDR3 reads CASSLVAGSYEQYF. In DNA, the CDR3 is TGTGCCAGCAGCCTAGTAGCGGGCTCCTACGAGCAGTACTTC.

This chain connects TRBV19 to TRBJ1-1, with D tentatively TRBD1 (6 bases). The CDR3 is 15 amino acids. V was cut by 5 bases and J by 4 bases, with 17 bases left in between. Germline loops: CDR1 LNHDA, CDR2 SQIVND (reference sequence). This CDR3 is CASSARDTLRTEAFF. The CDR3 DNA sequence: TGTGCCAGTAGTGCCCGGGACACCCTGCGCACTGAAGCTTTCTTT.

The chain employs TRBV19 and TRBJ1-6, with TRBD1 matching 9 bases. This CDR3 has 14 residues. Germline CDR1 reads LNHDA; CDR2 reads SQIVND (reference sequence). J lost 9 bases, V lost 3 bases, and 3 bases had no gene match. The CDR3 DNA is TGTGCCAGTAGTATCCGGGACAGGGCTTCACCCCTCCACTTT. It encodes CASSIRDRASPLHF.

The rearrangement uses TRBV11-2 and TRBJ1-1, with unresolved D. V lost 8 bases to trimming and J lost 5 bases, with 12 bases between them. Germline V gene data show CDR1 as SGHAT and CDR2 as FQNNGV. The CDR3 totals 12 residues. CDR3 bases: TGTGCCAGCGGATCGAGGGTTACTGAAGCTTTCTTT. This translates into CASGSRVTEAFF.